The 6 T cell receptor beta chains given below trace back to one sample, sequenced in a study of cytomegalovirus exposure and HLA in healthy donors. A multiplex PCR was run with 60 Vbeta primers and 13 Jbeta primers. The table came from immunoSEQ multiplex PCR; TCRdb's copy has only in-frame clones and leaves some out. The repertoire includes some 160,000 clones, roughly 80% of them detected once, and about 2.2% sits in the top ten. Sequencing used PBMCs. The receptors originated from a male donor in good health and CMV-seronegative.

The chain couples TRBV27 to TRBJ1-6, with TRBD1 matching 7 bases. V was clipped by 7 bases and J by 6 bases; unmatched bases: 12. Germline V gene lookup returns CDR1 MNHEY and CDR2 SMNVEV (reference sequence). The CDR3 runs to 16 residues. The CDR3, as DNA: TGTGCCAGCATGCAACAGGGGCTTTTGGGTAATTCACCCCTCCACTTT. Its translation: CASMQQGLLGNSPLHF.

CDR3 sequence: CASSLALFGTANYGYTF. The CDR3, as DNA: TGTGCCAGCAGCTTGGCACTATTCGGGACAGCTAACTATGGCTACACCTTC. This chain connects TRBV5-6 to TRBJ1-2, with 7 positions matching TRBD1. Trimming at V came to 0 bases and at J to 0 bases, leaving 8 bases not matched to a gene. The CDR3 runs 17 residues. Germline values: CDR1 SGHDT, CDR2 YYEEEE.

CDR3 nucleotides: TGTGCCAGTAGTTCAGGAGGCAGGGGAACATATCAGCCCCAGCATTTT. Protein: CASSSGGRGTYQPQHF. This chain joins TRBV19 and TRBJ1-5, with TRBD1 as a possible D gene (6 bases). V was pared by 5 bases and J by 5 bases, with 19 bases between. Germline V CDR1 and CDR2: LNHDA, SQIVND (reference sequence). This CDR3 comprises 16 residues.

The chain combines TRBV25-1 with TRBJ1-2; TRBD1 matches 8 bases. In germline, CDR1 is MGHDK, CDR2 SYGVNS. With 4 bases clipped from V and 7 bases from J, the junction kept 5 bases outside the gene matches. CDR3 length equals 13 residues. Written as DNA, the CDR3 is TGTGCCAGCAGTGGGACAGGGTTGCGTGGCTACACCTTC. This sequence encodes CASSGTGLRGYTF.

The chain is built from TRBV6-1 and TRBJ2-7; tentative D call: TRBD2 (5 bases). The germline V gene has CDR1 MNHNS and CDR2 SASEGT. V gave up 2 bases and J gave up 0 bases, with 17 bases separating them. The CDR3 totals 17 residues. The CDR3 spells CASSETHGLGSSYEQYF. CDR3 in DNA: TGTGCCAGCAGTGAAACACATGGGTTAGGGAGCTCCTACGAGCAGTACTTC.

The chain has TRBV7-8 and TRBJ2-4; 11 nucleotides agree with TRBD1. V shed 4 bases, J shed 4 bases, and the junction held 15 bases outside the gene matches. The germline V gene has CDR1 SGHVS and CDR2 FQNEAQ. The CDR3 has 19 residues. CDR3 sequence reads: CASSSADRGHGARKNIQYF. The CDR3 bases are TGTGCCAGCAGCTCCGCGGACAGGGGGCACGGGGCGAGGAAAAACATTCAGTACTTC.